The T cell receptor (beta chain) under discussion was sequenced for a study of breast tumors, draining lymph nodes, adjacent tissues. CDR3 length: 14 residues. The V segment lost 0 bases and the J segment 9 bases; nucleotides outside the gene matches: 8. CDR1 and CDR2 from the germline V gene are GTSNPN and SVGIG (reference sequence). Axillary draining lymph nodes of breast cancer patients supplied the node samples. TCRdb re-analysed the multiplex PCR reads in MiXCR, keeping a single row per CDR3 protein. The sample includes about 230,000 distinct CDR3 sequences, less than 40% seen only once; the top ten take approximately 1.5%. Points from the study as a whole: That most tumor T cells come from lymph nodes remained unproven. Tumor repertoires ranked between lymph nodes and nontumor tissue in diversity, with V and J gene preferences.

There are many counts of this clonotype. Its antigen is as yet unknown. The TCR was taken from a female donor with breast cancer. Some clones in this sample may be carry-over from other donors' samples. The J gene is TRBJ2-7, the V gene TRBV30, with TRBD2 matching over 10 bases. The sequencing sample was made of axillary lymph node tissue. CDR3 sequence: CAWSVLSGRAWQYF. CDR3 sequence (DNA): TGTGCCTGGAGTGTACTCAGCGGGAGGGCCTGGCAGTACTTC.